Following are 25 T cell receptor beta chains from one sample sequenced in a study of shared clonotypes between healthy human individuals. Measured with immunoSEQ multiplex PCR; TCRdb has only the in-frame clones, and not every one. The repertoire holds about half a million clones, 70% to 80% seen once, with about 13% in the top ten. Sequencing used PBMCs. These TCRs come from a woman between 40 and 50 years old in good health. Some clones in this sample may be carry-over from other donors' samples.

This chain links TRBV7-6 with TRBJ2-2, with 10 positions matching TRBD1. The CDR3 consists of 15 residues. Trimming took 3 bases from V and 6 from J; bases not matched to a gene: 4. The germline CDR1 and CDR2 sequences are SGHVS and FNYEAQ. The CDR3 region is CASSLGQGRAGELFF. CDR3 DNA sequence: TGTGCCAGCAGCTTGGGACAGGGGAGGGCCGGGGAGCTGTTTTTT.

This sequence joins TRBV7-2 and TRBJ1-2; 7 nucleotides agree with TRBD1. This CDR3 comprises 13 residues. The ends lost 6 bases at V and 5 bases at J; junction bases unmatched: 6. Germline CDR1 and CDR2: SGHTA and FQGNSA. The CDR3 reads CASSIAGGYGYTF. The CDR3 region has the DNA TGTGCCAGCAGTATTGCAGGGGGTTATGGCTACACCTTC.

This clone was detected a few times. The identical CDR3 is also encoded by other nucleotide sequences in the sample. The chain combines TRBV7-8 with TRBJ1-1; D may be TRBD1 (6 bases). Trimming shortened V by 3 bases and J by 3 bases, and 11 bases separated the two germline ends. CDR1 is SGHVS, CDR2 FQNEAQ, per germline. The CDR3 contains 14 residues. CDR3 residues: CASSLEGGYTEAFF. DNA for the CDR3: TGTGCCAGCAGCTTGGAAGGGGGATACACTGAAGCTTTCTTT.

In regard to this clone: Other DNA sequences from this sample encode an identical CDR3 as well. The chain uses TRBV27 and TRBJ2-5; D is uncertain. From germline, CDR1 is MNHEY and CDR2 SMNVEV (reference sequence). V lost 0 bases to trimming and J lost 4 bases, with 3 bases between them. There are 12 residues in the CDR3. CDR3 region: CASSLSGETQYF. The CDR3 DNA reads as TGTGCCAGCAGTTTATCTGGAGAGACCCAGTACTTC.

This chain links TRBV5-1 with TRBJ2-5; D perhaps matches TRBD1 (6 bases). Trimming removed 5 bases at V and 1 base at J, with 15 bases between. The length of the CDR3 is 15 residues. Per germline, CDR1 SGHRS and CDR2 YFSETQ. Here the CDR3 reads CASSRTGPSQETQYF. DNA of the CDR3: TGCGCCAGCAGTCGTACAGGGCCCTCCCAAGAGACCCAGTACTTC.

The chain combines TRBV7-3 with TRBJ1-1, with TRBD1 identical over 7 bases. CDR1 is SGHTA, CDR2 FQGTGA, per germline. There are 12 residues in the CDR3. The junction had 4 bases not matched to a gene; V was cut back by 7 bases and J by 5 bases. Here the CDR3 reads CASKAGGTEAFF. CDR3 nucleotides: TGTGCCAGCAAAGCAGGGGGTACTGAAGCTTTCTTT.

This clone was detected only once. V and J are TRBV30 and TRBJ2-2, with unresolved D. The CDR3 contains 13 residues. The germline CDR1 and CDR2 sequences are GTSNPN and SVGIG (reference sequence). V was clipped by 1 base and J by 5 bases, with 8 bases between them. CDR3 nucleotides: TGTGCCTGGAGTGAGTTGGGTACCGGGGAGCTGTTTTTT. Translation gives CAWSELGTGELFF.

The chain carries TRBV5-1 and TRBJ2-5; 12 nucleotides match TRBD2. J was trimmed by 5 bases and V by 2 bases; bases with no gene match: 7. The CDR3 runs to 16 residues. Germline CDR1 and CDR2: SGHRS and YFSETQ. In DNA, the CDR3 is TGCGCCAGCAGCTTACCGACTAGCGGGAGCTGGGAGACCCAGTACTTC. It is translated as CASSLPTSGSWETQYF.

The V call is TRBV5-1, the J call TRBJ1-5, with a weak D call TRBD1 (5 bases). This CDR3 spans 14 amino acids. Germline V gene lookup returns CDR1 SGHRS and CDR2 YFSETQ. The V gene lost 0 bases and the J gene lost 7 bases, with 11 bases spanning the gap. The CDR3 DNA is TGCGCCAGCAGCTTGGACAGGTCCGGCCAGCCCCAGCATTTT. This codes for CASSLDRSGQPQHF. The complete variable domain, with remaining parts taken from reference TRBV5-1 and TRBJ1-5, reads KAGVTQTPRYLIKTRGQQVTLSCSPISGHRSVSWYQQTPGQGLQFLFEYFSETQRNKGNFPGRFSGRQFSNSRSEMNVSTLELGDSALYLCASSLDRSGQPQHFGDGTRLSIL.

This clone was detected once. The CDR3 region is CASSRGAPSYEQYF. Written as DNA, the CDR3 is TGTGCCAGCAGCCGCGGTGCTCCCTCCTACGAGCAGTACTTC. The chain uses TRBV7-2 and TRBJ2-7; no definite D call. V was cut by 5 bases and J by 0 bases, with 11 bases left in between. Germline assignment: CDR1 SGHTA and CDR2 FQGNSA. The CDR3 extends over 14 amino acids.

V usage is TRBV30 and J usage is TRBJ1-5, with 7 bases matching TRBD1. The CDR3 loop spans 16 amino acids. V lost 0 bases and J lost 8; bases outside the gene matches: 13. CDR1 and CDR2 from the germline V gene are GTSNPN and SVGIG (reference sequence). The CDR3 nucleotides read TGTGCCTGGAGTGTTGGACAGGCCCGGGGATCGGAGCCCCAGCATTTT. As protein: CAWSVGQARGSEPQHF.

The chain employs TRBV30 and TRBJ2-6; 7 positions match TRBD1. Germline values: CDR1 GTSNPN, CDR2 SVGIG (reference sequence). The CDR3 is 14 residues long. After removal of 5 bases from V and 4 bases from J, the junction contained 5 bases not matched to a gene. CDR3 DNA sequence: TGTGCCTGGCAGACAGGGAGCGGGGCCAACGTCCTGACTTTC. Its translation: CAWQTGSGANVLTF.

The rearrangement joins TRBV19 to TRBJ2-7, with D possibly being TRBD1 (6 bases). This CDR3 region has 14 residues. In germline, CDR1 is LNHDA, CDR2 SQIVND (reference sequence). Trimming removed 3 bases from V and 5 bases from J, with 14 bases in between. The CDR3 reads CASSISIQGDEQYF. For the CDR3, the DNA is TGTGCCAGTAGTATTTCGATACAGGGTGACGAGCAGTACTTC.

V usage is TRBV7-8 and J usage is TRBJ1-5; the D is unclear. The CDR3 length is 13 residues. Germline V CDR1 and CDR2: SGHVS, FQNEAQ. The germline V and J ends were trimmed by 1 base and 4 bases, with 5 bases remaining between them. The CDR3 nucleotides are TGTGCCAGCAGCTTAGGCAGGAATCAGCCCCAGCATTTT. Translating gives CASSLGRNQPQHF.

This chain uses TRBV18 with TRBJ1-2, with no clear D. V dropped 3 bases and J dropped 11 bases, with 16 bases sitting between them. The germline CDR1 and CDR2 sequences are KGHSH and LQKENI. This CDR3 comprises 13 residues. The CDR3 DNA reads as TGTGCCAGCTCACCGACGGAGAGCCAGAGATACACCTTC. Translated, it gives CASSPTESQRYTF. Combining the CDR3 with reference TRBV18 and TRBJ1-2 gives the whole variable domain NAGVMQNPRHLVRRRGQEARLRCSPMKGHSHVYWYRQLPEEGLKFMVYLQKENIIDESGMPKERFSAEFPKEGPSILRIQQVVRGDSAAYFCASSPTESQRYTFGSGTRLTVV.

V and J are TRBV4-1 and TRBJ2-1; 7 nucleotides line up with TRBD2. The V gene's germline CDR1 is MGHRA and CDR2 YSYEKL. The CDR3 totals 17 residues. The ends lost 0 bases at V and 5 bases at J; junction bases unmatched: 10. The CDR3 sequence is CASSQDPPGGGDNEQFF. As DNA, the CDR3 is TGCGCCAGCAGCCAAGATCCCCCGGGGGGAGGGGACAATGAGCAGTTCTTC.

This clone was counted a single time. This chain connects TRBV14 to TRBJ2-5, with a possible D match to TRBD2 (6 bases). Trimming removed 1 base from V and 2 bases from J, with 17 bases in between. CDR3 length: 17 amino acids. Germline V gene sequence: CDR1 SGHDN, CDR2 FVKESK. CDR3 DNA: TGTGCCAGCAGCCAAGCACGAACTAGCTTGTGGCAAGAGACCCAGTACTTC. Translating gives CASSQARTSLWQETQYF. The full variable domain, with the rest looked up from reference TRBV14 and TRBJ2-5, is EAGVTQFPSHSVIEKGQTVTLRCDPISGHDNLYWYRRVMGKEIKFLLHFVKESKQDESGMPNNRFLAERTGGTYSTLKVQPAELEDSGVYFCASSQARTSLWQETQYFGPGTRLLVL.

In regard to this clone: The same CDR3 is also encoded by other DNA sequences in this sample. The CDR3 loop is CSVEEGAVGYTF. CDR3 nucleotides: TGCAGCGTTGAAGAGGGGGCGGTAGGCTACACCTTC. The chain employs TRBV29-1 and TRBJ1-2; TRBD1 might be the D (6 bases). This CDR3 is built from 12 residues. Trimming removed 0 bases from V and 8 bases from J, with 10 bases in between. CDR1 is SQVTM, CDR2 ANQGSEA, per germline.

The rearrangement joins TRBV27 to TRBJ2-5; D could derive from TRBD1 or TRBD2 (5 bases each). The J call may be faulty, since TRBJ2-7 better matches the DNA end. The CDR3 runs 12 residues. Germline V gene data show CDR1 as MNHEY and CDR2 as SMNVEV (reference sequence). CDR3 loop: CASSFGTHEQYF. CDR3 DNA: TGTGCCAGCAGTTTCGGGACCCACGAGCAGTACTTC.

This clone has just one count. The DNA for the CDR3 is TGCGCCAGCAGCAAGACTAGCGGGAGGGGACCTCTCACAGATACGCAGTATTTT. As protein: CASSKTSGRGPLTDTQYF. The chain recombines TRBV10-1 with TRBJ2-3, with TRBD2 identical over 14 bases. V lost 6 bases to trimming and J lost 2 bases; unmatched junction nucleotides: 10. The CDR3 loop spans 18 amino acids. Germline V gives CDR1 WNHNN, CDR2 SYGVQD (reference sequence).

Regarding this clone: A much larger clone differs by one base, so this may be a read error. The chain joins TRBV28 to TRBJ2-1; unclear D gene. Trimming left V 6 bases short and J 5 bases short, with 2 bases between. Germline assignment: CDR1 MDHEN and CDR2 SYDVKM. CDR3 length equals 10 residues. CDR3 protein: CASSNNEQFF. The CDR3 coding sequence is TGTGCCAGCAGCAACAATGAGCAGTTCTTC.

This clone came up once. V and J are TRBV18 and TRBJ2-2; 11 nucleotides match TRBD2. The CDR3 runs to 16 residues. CDR1 and CDR2 from the germline V gene are KGHSH and LQKENI. The ends lost 6 bases at V and 7 bases at J; junction bases unmatched: 10. DNA for the CDR3: TGTGCCAGCTCTTCGGGACTAGCGGAACAGGGCGGGGAGCTGTTTTTT. Its translation: CASSSGLAEQGGELFF.

The chain combines TRBV2 with TRBJ2-7; 7 bases agree with TRBD2. The J segment lost 2 bases and the V segment lost 5 bases, leaving 9 bases of the junction unmatched. CDR1 is SNHLY, CDR2 FYNNEI, per germline. The CDR3 is 15 amino acids. Written as DNA, the CDR3 is TGTGCCAGCAGTATTAGCGCGGGGGAGACCTACGAGCAGTACTTC. Translating it yields CASSISAGETYEQYF.

V is TRBV25-1 and J is TRBJ1-3, with TRBD1 matching 10 bases. The germline V gene encodes CDR1 MGHDK and CDR2 SYGVNS. The CDR3 contains 15 residues. V lost 4 bases, J lost 4 bases, and 4 bases stayed unmatched. For the CDR3, the DNA is TGTGCCAGCAGTGTGGGACAGGGGTTCGGAAACACCATATATTTT. Protein product: CASSVGQGFGNTIYF.

The V gene is TRBV11-1, the J gene TRBJ1-5; D gene ambiguous. Germline values: CDR1 SGHAT, CDR2 FQDESV (reference sequence). V lost 1 base and J 6 bases, leaving 10 bases between the germline ends. This CDR3 has 14 residues. The CDR3 DNA sequence: TGTGCCAGCAGCTTAGATGGGGTGGGTCAGCCCCAGCATTTT. Its protein is CASSLDGVGQPQHF.